This T cell receptor beta chain is drawn from a study of radiotherapy plus CTLA-4 blockade in lung cancer. Libraries were prepared by immunoSEQ multiplex PCR; TCRdb keeps only in-frame clonotypes and omits some of them. Of about 46,000 clones in the sample, roughly 77% were seen once. Trimming cost V 0 bases and J 18 bases; bases outside gene matches: 6. The CDR3 covers 13 residues. Germline loops: CDR1 ENHRY, CDR2 SYGVKD. This clone was counted a few times. The chain carries TRBV10-3 and TRBJ1-6; 9 nucleotides match TRBD1. This TCR came from a human donor with non-small cell lung cancer who had a complete response to radiotherapy plus ipilimumab. Sequencing used peripheral blood, obtained from a patient treated with radiotherapy plus ipilimumab. The DNA for the CDR3 is TGTGCCATCAGTGAGTCGCTCGGGACAGGGCCCCACTTT. Translation: CAISESLGTGPHF.